This TCR beta chain is drawn from a study of T cells after yellow fever vaccination. Study in general: Fractions low in cell number were prepared with SMART-Seq v4 Ultra Low Input.

The table lists this clonotype with many counts. J was trimmed by 4 bases and V by 6 bases; bases with no gene match: 6. CDR3 length: 13 residues. CDR1 and CDR2 from the germline V gene are MNHEY and SVGAGI. The study made its TCR cDNA through 5'RACE template switching. That step introduced a universal primer site along with UMIs. TCRdb passed the 5' RACE reads through MiXCR, listing each CDR3 protein once. The table includes approximately 70,000 distinct CDR3 sequences, over 6.5% detected once. Sequencing used CD8+ T cells sorted from PBMCs, obtained about 41 days after the first yellow fever vaccination. This chain joins TRBV6-5 and TRBJ2-7; 7 bases map to TRBD1. This TCR was sampled from a man aged 18 to 30 who received the YFV17D yellow fever vaccine. CDR3 amino acids: CASSSGTEYEQYF. The CDR3 nucleotides are TGTGCCAGCAGCTCCGGGACAGAGTACGAGCAGTACTTC.